What follows are 3 T cell receptor beta chains derived from one specimen sequenced in a study of blood T cell repertoires in COVID-19. Assay used: immunoSEQ multiplex PCR; TCRdb lists only in-frame clones, some missing. Of 280,000 or so clones listed, 85% are singletons. The sample comprised PBMCs or T cells enriched from blood (not recorded which). The receptors stem from a woman aged 50 to 60 who had recovered from COVID-19.

The CDR3 DNA follows: TGTGCCACCAGCACCCTGATCGTGACAGGGAAGACCTACGAGCAGTACTTC. This encodes CATSTLIVTGKTYEQYF. The J gene is TRBJ2-7, the V gene TRBV15; 7 nucleotides align to TRBD1. Germline CDR1 reads LNHNV; CDR2 reads YYDKDF (reference sequence). Trimming removed 4 bases from V and 2 bases from J; junction bases left unmatched: 14. This CDR3 is built from 17 residues.

V is TRBV14 and J is TRBJ1-2; perhaps TRBD1 as D (6 bases). Trimming took off 3 bases at V and 8 bases at J, with 16 bases between the two ends. This CDR3 contains 14 residues. Germline CDR1 is SGHDN and CDR2 is FVKESK. CDR3 sequence: CASSQELDSGGYTF. DNA of the CDR3: TGTGCCAGCAGCCAGGAATTGGACAGCGGAGGCTACACCTTC.

The sample holds a few counts of this clone. The chain employs TRBV19 and TRBJ1-5, with D tentatively TRBD1 (5 bases). Trimming cost V 5 bases and J 4 bases, with 15 bases left between them. The CDR3 contains 15 residues. Germline CDR1 reads LNHDA; CDR2 reads SQIVND (reference sequence). This CDR3 reads CASSPQGSTNQPQHF. The CDR3 region has the DNA TGTGCCAGTAGTCCCCAGGGTTCTACTAATCAGCCCCAGCATTTT.